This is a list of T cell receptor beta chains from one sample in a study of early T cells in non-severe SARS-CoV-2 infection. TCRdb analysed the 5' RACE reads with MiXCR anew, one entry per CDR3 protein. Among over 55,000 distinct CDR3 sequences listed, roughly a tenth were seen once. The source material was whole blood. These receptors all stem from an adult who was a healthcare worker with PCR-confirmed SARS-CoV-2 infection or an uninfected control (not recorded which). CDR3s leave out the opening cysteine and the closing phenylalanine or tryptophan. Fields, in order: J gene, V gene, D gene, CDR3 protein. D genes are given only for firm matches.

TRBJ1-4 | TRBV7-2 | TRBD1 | ASSKTGGGEKLF
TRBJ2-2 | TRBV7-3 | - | TSSSTGALNTGELF
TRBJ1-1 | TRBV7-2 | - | ASRADRRTEAF
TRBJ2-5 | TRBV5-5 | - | ASSPPVETQY
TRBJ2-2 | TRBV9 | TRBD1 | ASSVASGQGPGELF
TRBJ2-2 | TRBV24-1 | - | ATVSGELF
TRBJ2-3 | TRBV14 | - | ASSHLRTDTQY
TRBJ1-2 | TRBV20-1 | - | SARNFREDHGYT
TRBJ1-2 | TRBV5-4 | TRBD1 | ASSLGQGPYGYT
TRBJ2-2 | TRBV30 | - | AWGRLVNTGELF
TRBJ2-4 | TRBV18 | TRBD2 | ASSPSRGENIQY
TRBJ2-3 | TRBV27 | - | ASSSRDSLDTQY
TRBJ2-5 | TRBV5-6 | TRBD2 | ASSPRENQETQY
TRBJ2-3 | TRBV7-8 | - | ASSKQGLGTDTQY
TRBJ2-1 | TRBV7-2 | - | ASSLAMGDNEQF
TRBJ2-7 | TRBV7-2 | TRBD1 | ASSMTGGSGEQY
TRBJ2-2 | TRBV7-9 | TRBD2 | ASSFRTSLNTGELF
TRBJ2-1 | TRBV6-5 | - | ASSLTWAQRYNEQF
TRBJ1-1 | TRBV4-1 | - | ASGQKGGLNTEAF
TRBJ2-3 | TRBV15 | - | ATEESGGITDTQY
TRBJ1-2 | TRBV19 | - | ASSIFLQAANYGYT
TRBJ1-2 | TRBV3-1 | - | ASSVSGGRRGYT
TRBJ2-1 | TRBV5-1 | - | ASSTGDLDLKEQF
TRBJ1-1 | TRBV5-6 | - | ASSLAPGRNTEAF
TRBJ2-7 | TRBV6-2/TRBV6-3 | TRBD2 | ASSSGTTSRYEQY
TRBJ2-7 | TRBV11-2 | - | ASSPPGYEQY
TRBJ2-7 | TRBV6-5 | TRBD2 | ASRRDYSYEQY
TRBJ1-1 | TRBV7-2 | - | ASSLDPGPNTEAF
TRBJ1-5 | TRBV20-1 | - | SARAGSAYSNQPQH
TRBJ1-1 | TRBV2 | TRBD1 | AIRQGRLSEAF
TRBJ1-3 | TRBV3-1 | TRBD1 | ASSPNTGGGSGNTIY
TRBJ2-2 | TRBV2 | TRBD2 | ASRGTSGRTGELF
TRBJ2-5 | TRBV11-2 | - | ASSPGLVSETQY